The clone carrying this T cell receptor beta chain was detected a few times. Its matching antigen is unknown. These data come from a study of CD8 T cells in ankylosing spondylitis. Preparation of TCR beta libraries was done by quantitative 5'-RACE with molecular barcodes. TCRdb passed the 5' RACE reads through MiXCR, listing each CDR3 protein once. The profile shows more than 600,000 distinct CDR3 sequences, 15% to 20% of them singletons. Findings and caveats of the study: With a CD8+ phenotype, disease-linked clones were relatively rare in peripheral blood. Seemingly distinctive of ankylosing spondylitis blood was a TCR beta motif formed by eight highly homologous variants. Reportedly, disease-linked clones are significantly enriched in ankylosing spondylitis patients' matched synovial fluid.

Sequencing input: blood, either unsorted or a sorted T cell fraction (not recorded which). This clonotype was sampled from a male donor with ankylosing spondylitis.

This CDR3 is CASSLADDGYEQYF. The CDR3 nucleotides are TGCGCCAGCAGCTTGGCGGACGACGGATACGAGCAGTACTTC. The gene calls are TRBV5-1 and TRBJ2-7; no definite D call. Trimming removed 0 bases at V and 4 bases at J, with 11 bases between. Germline V gene lookup returns CDR1 SGHRS and CDR2 YFSETQ. The CDR3 contains 14 residues.